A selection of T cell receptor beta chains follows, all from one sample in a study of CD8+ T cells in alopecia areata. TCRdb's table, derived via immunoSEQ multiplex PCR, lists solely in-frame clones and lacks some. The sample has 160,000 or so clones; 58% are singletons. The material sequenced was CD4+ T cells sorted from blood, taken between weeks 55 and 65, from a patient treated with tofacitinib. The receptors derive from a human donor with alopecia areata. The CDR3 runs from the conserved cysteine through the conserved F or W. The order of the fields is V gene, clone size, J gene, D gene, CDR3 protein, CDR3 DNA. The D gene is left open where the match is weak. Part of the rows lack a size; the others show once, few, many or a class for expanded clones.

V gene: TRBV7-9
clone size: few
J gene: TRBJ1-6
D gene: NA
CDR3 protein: CASSLLPDQGGFNSPLHF
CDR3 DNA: TGTGCCAGCAGCCTCCTTCCGGATCAGGGAGGGTTTAATTCACCCCTCCACTTT

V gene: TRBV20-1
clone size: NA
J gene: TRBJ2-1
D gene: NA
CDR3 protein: CSAPWRKEQFF
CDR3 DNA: TGCAGTGCCCCCTGGCGTAAGGAGCAGTTCTTC

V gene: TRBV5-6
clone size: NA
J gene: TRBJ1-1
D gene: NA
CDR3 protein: CASSWEQGGYTEAFF
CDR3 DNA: TGTGCCAGCAGCTGGGAGCAGGGTGGCTACACTGAAGCTTTCTTT

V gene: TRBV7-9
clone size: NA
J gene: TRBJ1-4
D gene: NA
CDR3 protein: CASTYTGLPNEKLFF
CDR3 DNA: TGTGCCAGCACTTACACGGGTTTACCTAATGAAAAACTGTTTTTT

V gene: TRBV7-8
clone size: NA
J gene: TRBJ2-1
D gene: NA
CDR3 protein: CASSFGRGPNNEQFF
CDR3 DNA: TGTGCCAGCAGCTTCGGGCGGGGGCCCAACAATGAGCAGTTCTTC

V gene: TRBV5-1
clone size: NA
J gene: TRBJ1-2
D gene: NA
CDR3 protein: CASSLRGNYGYTF
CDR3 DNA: TGCGCCAGCAGCCTCAGGGGAAACTATGGCTACACCTTC

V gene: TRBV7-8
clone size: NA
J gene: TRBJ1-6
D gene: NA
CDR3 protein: CASSLATRASGSPLHF
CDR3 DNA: TGTGCCAGCAGCTTAGCCACCAGGGCGTCTGGATCACCCCTCCACTTT

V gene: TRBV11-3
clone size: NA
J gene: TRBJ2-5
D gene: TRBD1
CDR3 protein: CASSYGQGVTETQYF
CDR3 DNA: TGTGCCAGCAGCTACGGACAGGGGGTCACGGAGACCCAGTACTTC

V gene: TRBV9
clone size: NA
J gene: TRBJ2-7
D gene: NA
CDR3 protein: CASSVALDYEQYF
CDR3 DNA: TGTGCCAGCAGCGTAGCTCTGGACTACGAGCAGTACTTC

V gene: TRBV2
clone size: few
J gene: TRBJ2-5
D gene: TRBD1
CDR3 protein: CASSRGQGGGTQYF
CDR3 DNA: TGTGCCAGCAGTAGAGGACAGGGAGGAGGGACCCAGTACTTC

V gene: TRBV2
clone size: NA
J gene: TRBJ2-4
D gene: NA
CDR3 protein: CANAEGRPDIQYF
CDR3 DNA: TGTGCCAACGCCGAAGGGCGTCCGGACATTCAGTACTTC

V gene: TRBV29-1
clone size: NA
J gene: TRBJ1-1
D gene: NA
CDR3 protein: CSVVVRTMNTEAFF
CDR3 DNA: TGCAGCGTCGTAGTCCGGACTATGAACACTGAAGCTTTCTTT

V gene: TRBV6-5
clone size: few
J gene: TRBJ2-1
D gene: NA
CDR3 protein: CATTLDYNEQFF
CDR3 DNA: TGTGCCACCACCCTCGACTACAATGAGCAGTTCTTC

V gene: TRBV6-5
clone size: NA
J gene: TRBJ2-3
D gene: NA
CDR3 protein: CASSFLGGARDTQYF
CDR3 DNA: TGTGCCAGCAGTTTCCTAGGGGGGGCCAGAGATACGCAGTATTTT

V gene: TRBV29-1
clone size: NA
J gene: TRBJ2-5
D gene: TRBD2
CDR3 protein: CSAHRGGSQETQYF
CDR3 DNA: TGCAGCGCCCATCGGGGGGGAAGTCAAGAGACCCAGTACTTC

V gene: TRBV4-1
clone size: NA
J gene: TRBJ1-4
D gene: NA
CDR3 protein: CASSQDPDEKLFF
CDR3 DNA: TGCGCCAGCAGCCAAGACCCGGATGAAAAACTGTTTTTT

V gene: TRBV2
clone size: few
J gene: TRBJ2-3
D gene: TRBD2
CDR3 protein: CASSYSASGITDTQYF
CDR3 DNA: TGTGCCAGCAGTTATTCGGCTAGCGGGATCACAGATACGCAGTATTTT

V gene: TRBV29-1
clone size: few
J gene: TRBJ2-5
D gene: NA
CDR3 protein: CSVVSPAIGQETQYF
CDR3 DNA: TGCAGCGTTGTTTCCCCAGCGATAGGCCAAGAGACCCAGTACTTC

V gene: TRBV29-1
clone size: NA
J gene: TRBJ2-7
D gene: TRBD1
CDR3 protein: CSVRQGTTYEQYF
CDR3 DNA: TGCAGCGTTCGACAGGGCACCACCTACGAGCAGTACTTC

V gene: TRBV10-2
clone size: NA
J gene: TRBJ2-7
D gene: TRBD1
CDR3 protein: CASSEDRAHYEQYF
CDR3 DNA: TGCGCCAGCAGTGAGGACAGGGCCCACTACGAGCAGTACTTC

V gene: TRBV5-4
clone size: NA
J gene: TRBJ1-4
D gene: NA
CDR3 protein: CASSLNKNEKLFF
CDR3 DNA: TGTGCCAGCAGCTTGAACAAGAATGAAAAACTGTTTTTT

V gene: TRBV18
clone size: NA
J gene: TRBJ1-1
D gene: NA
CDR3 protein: CASSQFQGPNTEAFF
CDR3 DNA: TGTGCCAGCTCACAGTTTCAGGGGCCGAACACTGAAGCTTTCTTT

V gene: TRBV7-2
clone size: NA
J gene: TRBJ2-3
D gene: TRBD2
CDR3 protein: CASSLLAGYTDTQYF
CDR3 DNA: TGTGCCAGCAGCCTCCTAGCGGGGTACACAGATACGCAGTATTTT

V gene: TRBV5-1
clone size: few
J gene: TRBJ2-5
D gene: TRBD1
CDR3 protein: CASSFENRGGETQYF
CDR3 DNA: TGCGCCAGCAGCTTCGAGAACAGGGGCGGAGAGACCCAGTACTTC

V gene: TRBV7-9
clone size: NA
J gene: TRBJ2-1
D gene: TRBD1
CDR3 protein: CASSLQGVLNNEQFF
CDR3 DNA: TGTGCCAGCAGCTTACAGGGGGTATTAAACAATGAGCAGTTCTTC

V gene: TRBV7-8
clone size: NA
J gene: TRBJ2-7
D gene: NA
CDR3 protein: CASSSQPQYYEQYF
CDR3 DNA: TGTGCCAGCAGCTCCCAGCCTCAGTACTACGAGCAGTACTTC

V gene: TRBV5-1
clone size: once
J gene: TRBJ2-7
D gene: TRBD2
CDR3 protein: CASSRRLAGDVEQYF
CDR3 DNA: TGCGCCAGCAGCCGTCGACTAGCGGGGGATGTCGAGCAGTACTTC

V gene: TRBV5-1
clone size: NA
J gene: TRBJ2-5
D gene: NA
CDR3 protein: CASSLVGETQYF
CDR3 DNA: TGCGCCAGCAGCTTGGTAGGAGAGACCCAGTACTTC

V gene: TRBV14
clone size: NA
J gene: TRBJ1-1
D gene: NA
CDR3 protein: CASSQTGIHTEAFF
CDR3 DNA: TGTGCCAGCAGCCAAACAGGGATCCACACTGAAGCTTTCTTT

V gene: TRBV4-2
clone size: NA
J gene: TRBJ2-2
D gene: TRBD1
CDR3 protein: CASSQDNGDSANTGELFF
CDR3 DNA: TGTGCCAGCAGCCAAGATAACGGGGACAGCGCGAACACCGGGGAGCTGTTTTTT